This section outlines one T cell receptor (beta chain) sequence together with its context. Its specificity is not known. The CDR3 loop spans 15 amino acids. The data are from a study of shared clonotypes between healthy human individuals. Study-wide findings and caveats: Only a few donors were included, so the genetic and exposure-history diversity represented was limited.

Clones were sequenced by immunoSEQ multiplex PCR, and TCRdb holds only the in-frame ones, with some missing. The table shows over 850,000 clones, with approximately 80% occurring only once. The chain joins TRBV21-1 to TRBJ2-1; the table's D call of TRBD2 was not tested on the DNA. TRBV21-1 has pseudogene status. The specimen was memory CD4+ T cells from PBMCs. Subset: CD45RA-negative fraction. The receptor comes from a young man in good health. Some clones in this sample may be carry-over from other donors' samples. The CDR3 is CASPRTSLGYNEQFF. The CDR3 DNA is TGTGCCAGCCCTCGGACTAGCTTAGGCTACAATGAGCAGTTCTTC.